This entry lists 30 T cell receptor beta chains sequenced from one sample in a study of blood T cell repertoires in COVID-19. Assay: immunoSEQ multiplex PCR; the TCRdb copy retains only in-frame clones and omits some. The sample carries hundreds of thousands of clones, more than 75% recorded once. The source material was PBMCs or T cells enriched from blood (not recorded which). All receptors derive from a man aged 25-45 years who had recovered from COVID-19.

The J gene is TRBJ2-7, the V gene TRBV3-1 (or the pseudogene TRBV3-2); TRBD2 matches at 9 bases. This CDR3 has 14 residues. V trimming: 5 bases; J trimming: 6 bases; junction bases outside the gene matches: 8. Germline CDR1 LGHDT, CDR2 YNNKEL (reference sequence). CDR3 coding DNA: TGTGCCAGCAGCTTTAGCGGGAGTTATGGCGAGCAGTACTTC. It translates to CASSFSGSYGEQYF.

This clone has just a few counts. The rearrangement links TRBV4-1 to TRBJ2-7, with D possibly matching TRBD1 (6 bases). CDR3 length: 16 residues. The germline V gene has CDR1 MGHRA and CDR2 YSYEKL. V was cut by 4 bases and J by 0 bases, with 16 bases left in between. The CDR3 bases are TGCGCCAGCAGCCCTGCAGCCCGGGGACACTCCTACGAGCAGTACTTC. It specifies CASSPAARGHSYEQYF.

The chain couples TRBV19 to TRBJ2-3; D gene unclear. Germline V gene data show CDR1 as LNHDA and CDR2 as SQIVND (reference sequence). V dropped 3 bases and J dropped 0 bases, with 7 bases sitting between them. The CDR3 sequence is 14 residues long. The CDR3 reads CASSITGSTDTQYF. CDR3 sequence (DNA): TGTGCCAGTAGTATTACCGGGAGCACAGATACGCAGTATTTT.

The CDR3 DNA sequence: TGCAGCGTTGTCGGAGCGGGAGGATCTAGCGAGCAGTACTTC. Translation: CSVVGAGGSSEQYF. The rearrangement links TRBV29-1 to TRBJ2-7; TRBD2 matches 9 bases. Germline V CDR1 and CDR2: SQVTM, ANQGSEA. CDR3 length equals 14 residues. V lost 4 bases, J lost 6 bases, and 10 bases stayed unmatched.

The V call is TRBV19, the J call TRBJ1-5; 9 positions agree with TRBD1. The CDR3 has 14 residues. Germline V lookup: CDR1 LNHDA, CDR2 SQIVND (reference sequence). V gave up 6 bases and J gave up 4 bases; unmatched junction bases: 4. The CDR3 sequence is CASRDRGLNQPQHF. The CDR3 nucleotides are TGTGCCAGTAGGGACAGGGGTTTGAATCAGCCCCAGCATTTT. Full variable domain (rest looked up from reference TRBV19 and TRBJ1-5): DGGITQSPKYLFRKEGQNVTLSCEQNLNHDAMYWYRQDPGQGLRLIYYSQIVNDFQKGDIAEGYSVSREKKESFPLTVTSAQKNPTAFYLCASRDRGLNQPQHFGDGTRLSIL.

The CDR3 region has the DNA TGTGCTAGTGGGCGAAGCAGGGAGGACTTTCACATTCAGTACTTC. Amino acid sequence: CASGRSREDFHIQYF. V gene TRBV12-5 combines with J gene TRBJ2-4; a possible D gene is TRBD2 (6 bases). The length of the CDR3 is 15 residues. Between the trimmed V and J ends, which lost 6 bases and 8 bases, there was a span of 20 bases. Germline CDR1 and CDR2: LGHNT and FRNRAP.

The chain combines TRBV11-3 with TRBJ1-2; D is ambiguous. Germline V gives CDR1 SGHNT, CDR2 YENEEA. V lost 0 bases, J lost 5 bases, and 10 bases lay in between. This CDR3 has 14 amino acids. In nucleotides, the CDR3 is TGTGCCAGCAGCTTAGAGGAGGGCTGGTATGGCTACACCTTC. As protein: CASSLEEGWYGYTF.

The rearrangement uses TRBV7-6 and TRBJ1-5; 8 positions match TRBD1. The CDR3 length is 13 residues. Germline loops: CDR1 SGHVS, CDR2 FNYEAQ. The junction had 1 base not matched to a gene; V was cut back by 5 bases and J by 4 bases. CDR3 amino acids: CASSRQGNQPQHF. CDR3 in DNA: TGTGCCAGCAGCCGACAGGGGAATCAGCCCCAGCATTTT. The full variable domain, its missing parts supplied by reference TRBV7-6 and TRBJ1-5, is GAGVSQSPRYKVTKRGQDVALRCDPISGHVSLYWYRQALGQGPEFLTYFNYEAQQDKSGLPNDRFSAERPEGSISTLTIQRTEQRDSAMYRCASSRQGNQPQHFGDGTRLSIL.

This chain links TRBV6-2 or TRBV6-3 with TRBJ2-7, with 7 bases fitting TRBD2. Germline-derived CDR1 and CDR2 are MNHEY and SVGEGT. This CDR3 spans 18 amino acids. The J segment lost 7 bases and the V segment lost 0 bases, leaving 18 bases of the junction unmatched. As DNA, the CDR3 is TGTGCCAGCAGTTACTCGATAGCGGGTGTTGGAGCAGTCTTTGAGCAGTACTTC. It yields the protein CASSYSIAGVGAVFEQYF.

CDR3 loop: CASSKGYAGEETQYF. Here the CDR3 DNA reads TGTGCCAGCAGCAAAGGGTACGCAGGGGAAGAGACCCAGTACTTC. The chain recombines TRBV21-1 with TRBJ2-5; the DNA was not compared with TRBD1, the D call given in the table. TRBV21-1 has pseudogene status. CDR3 length equals 15 residues.

The chain recombines TRBV19 with TRBJ1-2, with 9 bases identical to TRBD1. Germline loops: CDR1 LNHDA, CDR2 SQIVND (reference sequence). This CDR3 spans 14 amino acids. With 5 bases clipped from V and 8 bases from J, the junction kept 9 bases outside the gene matches. The CDR3 sequence is CASSPWTGATGYTF. The CDR3 DNA reads TGTGCCAGTAGTCCGTGGACAGGGGCGACGGGCTACACCTTC.

This clone was observed a single time. The V and J genes are TRBV10-1 and TRBJ2-2; 8 nucleotides agree with TRBD1. CDR1 is WNHNN, CDR2 SYGVQD, per germline (reference sequence). Trimming at V came to 4 bases and at J to 1 base, leaving 5 bases not matched to a gene. The CDR3 totals 16 residues. For the CDR3, the DNA is TGCGCCAGCAGTGGAACCGGGACAGGGAACACCGGGGAGCTGTTTTTT. This gives the protein CASSGTGTGNTGELFF.

In its sample, this clone was seen once. The chain couples TRBV19 to TRBJ1-4; TRBD1 agrees at 8 bases. This CDR3 has 16 amino acids. Germline V gives CDR1 LNHDA, CDR2 SQIVND (reference sequence). V gave up 1 base and J gave up 5 bases; unmatched junction bases: 6. The CDR3: CASSIAWTGKNEKLFF. The CDR3, as DNA: TGTGCCAGTAGTATAGCCTGGACAGGGAAGAATGAAAAACTGTTTTTT.

This sequence joins TRBV10-3 and TRBJ1-5; a weak D match, TRBD1 (5 bases). V shed 6 bases and J shed 7 bases, with 13 bases lying between them. The CDR3 runs to 13 residues. Germline CDR1 reads ENHRY; CDR2 reads SYGVKD. The CDR3: CAISGQGNQPQHF. The CDR3 nucleotides read TGTGCCATCAGCGGGCAGGGTAACCAGCCCCAGCATTTT.

The rearrangement joins TRBV4-1 to TRBJ1-6, with 9 bases aligning to TRBD1. Germline lookup yields CDR1 MGHRA and CDR2 YSYEKL. The CDR3 sequence is 22 residues long. V was clipped by 0 bases and J by 4 bases; unmatched bases: 19. The CDR3 DNA sequence: TGCGCCAGCAGCCAAGATAGTGACAGGGGGACCACCTTGGGCGCTTATAATTCACCCCTCCACTTT. Its protein product is CASSQDSDRGTTLGAYNSPLHF.

Here the CDR3 reads CASSSFTGSGETQYF. DNA of the CDR3: TGTGCCAGTAGTTCGTTCACGGGGTCGGGAGAGACCCAGTACTTC. The V gene is TRBV19, the J gene TRBJ2-5; D might be TRBD2 (5 bases). V gave up 5 bases and J gave up 4 bases, with 17 bases separating them. The CDR3 loop spans 15 amino acids. Germline V gene data show CDR1 as LNHDA and CDR2 as SQIVND (reference sequence).

In its sample, this clone was seen once. This sequence joins TRBV27 and TRBJ1-6, with D maybe TRBD1 (5 bases). The CDR3 contains 14 residues. Trimming stripped 5 bases from V and 7 bases from J, with 12 bases between. CDR1 and CDR2 from the germline V gene are MNHEY and SMNVEV (reference sequence). CDR3 loop: CASSPWQGNSPLHF. The CDR3 bases are TGTGCCAGCAGTCCCTGGCAGGGAAATTCACCCCTCCACTTT.

This clone was seen once. In DNA, the CDR3 is TGTGCCAGCTCTCGTGACAGGGATCAGCCCCAGCATTTT. It codes for CASSRDRDQPQHF. The chain is built from TRBV18 and TRBJ1-5; TRBD1 matches 7 bases. Per germline, CDR1 KGHSH and CDR2 LQKENI. Trimming took 6 bases from V and 5 from J; bases not matched to a gene: 4. The length of the CDR3 is 13 residues.

The chain has TRBV28 and TRBJ2-7, with 7 bases identical to TRBD1. Germline V gene data show CDR1 as MDHEN and CDR2 as SYDVKM. This CDR3 has 15 residues. V gave up 4 bases and J gave up 1 base; unmatched junction bases: 7. The chain's CDR3 is CASSSQGTLSYEQYF. CDR3 DNA: TGTGCCAGCAGTTCACAGGGGACCCTTTCCTACGAGCAGTACTTC.

The genes are TRBV7-8 and TRBJ2-3; perhaps TRBD2 as D (5 bases). The CDR3 covers 15 residues. V was shortened by 5 bases and J by 3 bases, with 15 bases between the two germline ends. Germline values: CDR1 SGHVS, CDR2 FQNEAQ. The CDR3 region has the DNA TGTGCCAGCAGCCGGCGGGCTTCGGGGACAGATACGCAGTATTTT. Amino acid sequence: CASSRRASGTDTQYF. The full variable domain, in which reference TRBV7-8 and TRBJ2-3 provide the parts outside the CDR3, is GAGVSQSPRYKVAKRGQDVALRCDPISGHVSLFWYQQALGQGPEFLTYFQNEAQLDKSGLPSDRFFAERPEGSVSTLKIQRTQQEDSAVYLCASSRRASGTDTQYFGPGTRLTVL.

The chain links TRBV5-1 to TRBJ1-2; TRBD1 might be the D (6 bases). The CDR3 length is 13 residues. Trimming pared 3 bases from V and 5 bases from J, leaving 11 bases between. The germline gives CDR1 SGHRS, CDR2 YFSETQ. CDR3 bases: TGCGCCAGCAGCTCAGGGGAGGGGTATGGCTACACCTTC. Its protein product is CASSSGEGYGYTF. The whole variable domain, remainder taken from reference TRBV5-1 and TRBJ1-2, is KAGVTQTPRYLIKTRGQQVTLSCSPISGHRSVSWYQQTPGQGLQFLFEYFSETQRNKGNFPGRFSGRQFSNSRSEMNVSTLELGDSALYLCASSSGEGYGYTFGSGTRLTVV.

The chain employs TRBV6-1 and TRBJ1-2; 7 bases fit TRBD1. Germline V gene lookup returns CDR1 MNHNS and CDR2 SASEGT. CDR3 length equals 16 residues. Trimming took 2 bases from V and 2 from J; bases not matched to a gene: 8. CDR3 sequence reads: CASSEKGTASNYGYTF. The CDR3 nucleotides are TGTGCCAGCAGTGAAAAGGGGACAGCATCGAACTATGGCTACACCTTC.

J is TRBJ2-1 and V is TRBV7-2, with 9 bases aligning to TRBD2. Germline assignment: CDR1 SGHTA and CDR2 FQGNSA. This CDR3 comprises 16 residues. J was trimmed by 7 bases and V by 5 bases; bases with no gene match: 12. The CDR3 spells CASSRRRSGGRNEQFF. DNA for the CDR3: TGTGCCAGCAGCAGAAGGAGGAGCGGGGGGAGGAATGAGCAGTTCTTC.

The chain couples TRBV15 to TRBJ2-4; D is perhaps TRBD1 (5 bases). This CDR3 contains 15 residues. Germline V gene lookup returns CDR1 LNHNV and CDR2 YYDKDF (reference sequence). V was shortened by 5 bases and J by 6 bases, with 17 bases between the two germline ends. The CDR3 sequence is CATSSAGSVGNIQYF. CDR3 coding DNA: TGTGCCACCAGCTCCGCAGGGTCGGTAGGAAACATTCAGTACTTC.

The rearrangement joins TRBV7-6 to TRBJ2-5; D possibly corresponds to TRBD2 (7 bases). Trimming left V 1 base short and J 5 bases short, with 14 bases between. The germline CDR1 and CDR2 sequences are SGHVS and FNYEAQ. The CDR3 is 15 amino acids. The CDR3 reads CASSLVTGGFETQYF. As DNA, the CDR3 is TGTGCCAGCAGCTTAGTAACGGGGGGCTTTGAGACCCAGTACTTC.

This chain links TRBV11-2 with TRBJ2-1; 8 bases fit TRBD2. With 1 base clipped from V and 10 bases from J, the junction kept 9 bases outside the gene matches. The CDR3 runs 15 residues. The germline V gene encodes CDR1 SGHAT and CDR2 FQNNGV. The DNA for the CDR3 is TGTGCCAGCAGCTTAGGGGTCGGGGGGGCCAACGAGCAGTTCTTC. As protein: CASSLGVGGANEQFF.

The sample holds a few counts of this clone. The chain is built from TRBV5-1 and TRBJ2-1, with 9 positions matching TRBD2. Unmatched junction bases numbered 4, after V lost 5 bases and J lost 4 bases. The CDR3 covers 14 residues. Per germline, CDR1 SGHRS and CDR2 YFSETQ. The DNA of the CDR3 is TGCGCCAGCAGTAAGACTAGCGGTTACAATGAGCAGTTCTTC. Amino acids: CASSKTSGYNEQFF.

V usage is TRBV27 and J usage is TRBJ1-2; TRBD1 aligns across 7 bases. Per the germline V gene, CDR1 is MNHEY and CDR2 is SMNVEV (reference sequence). This CDR3 has 16 residues. V trimming: 6 bases; J trimming: 5 bases; junction bases outside the gene matches: 15. The CDR3 nucleotides are TGTGCCAGCAGGTCTGCGGGTCAGGGGGTTATGTATGGCTACACCTTC. This gives the protein CASRSAGQGVMYGYTF.

Only one count was recorded for this clone. The gene calls are TRBV7-6 and TRBJ1-1; D unresolved. Germline V gives CDR1 SGHVS, CDR2 FNYEAQ. V lost 3 bases, J lost 5 bases, and 10 bases lay in between. The CDR3 spans 13 residues. The CDR3 sequence: CASSLSLSTEAFF. The DNA of the CDR3 is TGTGCCAGCAGCTTGAGCCTTAGTACTGAAGCTTTCTTT.

The chain is built from TRBV29-1 and TRBJ2-7; TRBD1 matches 8 bases. CDR1 is SQVTM and CDR2 is ANQGSEA in the germline V gene. The CDR3 is 14 residues long. V shed 4 bases, J shed 1 base, and the junction held 6 bases outside the gene matches. The CDR3 coding sequence is TGCAGCGTTGCCCGGACAGGGCTATCCTACGAGCAGTACTTC. Translating gives CSVARTGLSYEQYF.